The 32 T cell receptor beta chains below all came from one sample that was sequenced in a study of tumor and adjacent non-tumor tissue in lung cancer. TCRbeta libraries were built with three rounds of nested PCR, modified from ARM-PCR. TCRdb reprocessed the multiplex PCR reads with MiXCR, giving one entry per CDR3 protein. The data show 50,000 or so distinct CDR3 sequences, about 79% seen once. The template was RNA from unsorted bulk tissue. More than 3 cm separated this lung sample from the edge of the tumor. Material for sequencing was distant non-tumor lung tissue. The receptors were sampled from a woman aged 60-75 years with non-small cell lung cancer.

This clonotype showed up many times. The genes are TRBV7-9 and TRBJ1-6; weak D call: TRBD1 (5 bases). This CDR3 comprises 14 residues. Looked up from germline, CDR1 is SEHNR and CDR2 is FQNEAQ (reference sequence). Trimming pared 1 base from V and 11 bases from J, leaving 12 bases between. CDR3 sequence reads: CASSLERGGAPLHF. In DNA form, the CDR3 reads TGTGCCAGCAGCTTAGAACGTGGGGGGGCACCCCTCCACTTT.

Judged by abundance, this clonotype is medium-sized. The genes are TRBV29-1 and TRBJ2-5, with TRBD2 as a possible D gene (7 bases). The CDR3 sequence is 15 residues long. V gave up 2 bases and J gave up 4 bases, with 17 bases separating them. CDR1 SQVTM and CDR2 ANQGSEA come from the germline V gene. The CDR3 DNA follows: TGCAGCGTTGAATATGACGGGGGGCCCCCAGAGACCCAGTACTTC. Encoded protein: CSVEYDGGPPETQYF. The complete variable domain, with remaining parts taken from reference TRBV29-1 and TRBJ2-5, reads SAVISQKPSRDICQRGTSLTIQCQVDSQVTMMFWYRQQPGQSLTLIATANQGSEATYESGFVIDKFPISRPNLTFSTLTVSNMSPEDSSIYLCSVEYDGGPPETQYFGPGTRLLVL.

V gene TRBV20-1 combines with J gene TRBJ2-5, with D unresolved. CDR3 length: 14 amino acids. Germline lookup yields CDR1 DFQATT and CDR2 SNEGSKA (reference sequence). The germline V and J ends were trimmed by 6 bases and 7 bases, with 21 bases remaining between them. In DNA, the CDR3 is TGCAGTGCCCTAAAGATGGGATATTTGGCGACCCAGTACTTC. Protein: CSALKMGYLATQYF.

For this clonotype: A read error may produce the germline difference seen at one junction end. This chain joins TRBV28 and TRBJ1-5; D ambiguous. The CDR3 is made up of 15 amino acids. Looked up from germline, CDR1 is MDHEN and CDR2 is SYDVKM. This chain's CDR3 is CACSFNVARNQPQHF. The CDR3, as DNA: TGTGCCTGCAGTTTCAACGTAGCAAGGAATCAGCCCCAGCATTTT.

The CDR3 DNA reads TGTGCCAGCAGTCCGAGACAGGGCCTTCTATTCTCCTACGAGCAGTACTTC. Translated: CASSPRQGLLFSYEQYF. The genes are TRBV6-5 and TRBJ2-7; 7 nucleotides align to TRBD1. This CDR3 contains 17 residues. V dropped 5 bases and J dropped 0; count of bases not matched to a gene: 13. Per germline, CDR1 MNHEY and CDR2 SVGAGI.

V and J are TRBV7-9 and TRBJ2-4; 7 bases match TRBD1. The J call is in doubt because the DNA end fits TRBJ2-1 better. This CDR3 has 14 amino acids. Germline V lookup: CDR1 SEHNR, CDR2 FQNEAQ (reference sequence). CDR3: CASNSGTVGGIQFF. The CDR3 coding sequence is TGTGCCAGCAACTCCGGGACAGTCGGCGGCATCCAGTTCTTC.

For this clonotype: Relative to the germline gene, one junction end is altered; a read error may explain this. CDR3 in DNA: TGCGCAAGTAGCCAAGATAACGGGCAGGGGGCCTACGGGCAGTACTTC. This codes for CASSQDNGQGAYGQYF. This chain links TRBV4-3 with TRBJ2-7; 8 bases are shared with TRBD1. Germline V gives CDR1 LGHNA, CDR2 YSLEER. The CDR3 length is 16 residues.

The table lists this clonotype with a few counts. A read error may explain this, as a much larger clone is one base away. The chain uses TRBV28 and TRBJ1-2; D may be TRBD1 (5 bases). CDR3 length: 13 amino acids. V shed 2 bases and J shed 7 bases, with 11 bases lying between them. The germline CDR1 and CDR2 sequences are MDHEN and SYDVKM. DNA for the CDR3: TGTGCCAGCAGTTTAACAGGCATCTGTGGCTACACCTTC. As protein: CASSLTGICGYTF.

The V and J genes are TRBV4-1 and TRBJ1-5; D is unclear. This CDR3 has 13 amino acids. Germline V CDR1 and CDR2: MGHRA, YSYEKL. Trimming cost V 2 bases and J 4 bases, with 6 bases left between them. CDR3 in DNA: TGCGCCAGCAGCCAAATTTTTAATCAGCCCCAGCATTTT. It encodes CASSQIFNQPQHF.

This clonotype occurred many times. This chain uses TRBV6-2 or TRBV6-3 with TRBJ2-3; TRBD2 matches 12 bases. Per germline, CDR1 MNHEY and CDR2 SVGEGT. This CDR3 is 15 amino acids long. The V gene end was trimmed by 7 bases and the J gene end by 2 bases; junction bases not matched to a gene: 4. CDR3: CASKTSGGHTDTQYF. The CDR3 DNA is TGTGCCAGCAAGACTAGCGGGGGACACACAGATACGCAGTATTTT.

Turning to this clonotype: Relative to the germline gene, one junction end is altered; a read error may explain this. This chain uses TRBV28 with TRBJ2-7; 9 positions agree with TRBD2. Germline V lookup: CDR1 MDHEN, CDR2 SYDVKM. The CDR3 totals 14 residues. The CDR3 reads CASKKDSGRYGQYF. CDR3 sequence (DNA): TGTGCCAGCAAAAAGGATAGCGGGAGATACGGGCAGTACTTC.

The rearrangement links TRBV11-1 to TRBJ2-2; TRBD2 matches 7 bases. The CDR3 loop spans 17 amino acids. Germline V gene data show CDR1 as SGHAT and CDR2 as FQDESV (reference sequence). CDR3 in DNA: TGTGTCTGCAGCCCGCGACTAGCAGGAGAACCCACCGGGGAGCTGTTTTTT. Its protein product is CVCSPRLAGEPTGELFF.

Details on this clonotype: The junction and the germline gene differ at one end; a read error may be behind it. This chain links TRBV28 with TRBJ2-7; 10 nucleotides align to TRBD1. Germline assignment: CDR1 MDHEN and CDR2 SYDVKM. The CDR3 has 14 residues. CDR3 in amino acids: CASGYSGQGHEPYF. CDR3 DNA: TGTGCCAGCGGCTATTCGGGACAGGGGCACGAGCCGTACTTC. The variable domain in full, with the rest retrieved from reference TRBV28 and TRBJ2-7, is DVKVTQSSRYLVKRTGEKVFLECVQDMDHENMFWYRQDPGLGLRLIYFSYDVKMKEKGDIPEGYSVSREKKERFSLILESASTNQTSMYLCASGYSGQGHEPYFGPGTRLTVT.

Worth noting for this clonotype: This likely comes from a read error, as the CDR3 has no conserved phenylalanine or tryptophan at its end. It is unclear where the CDR3 begins or ends on the DNA, so no DNA is shown, and the CDR3 is as TCRdb lists it. This chain joins TRBV4-3 and TRBJ1-2; whether TRBD1, the table's D call, matches the DNA was not checked. The CDR3 is made up of 13 amino acids, end residues included. CDR1 is LGHNA and CDR2 is YSLEER in the germline V gene. The CDR3: CASSQRTGNGYAY.

Worth noting for this clonotype: One junction end disagrees with the germline gene, perhaps due to a read error. The genes are TRBV20-1 and TRBJ1-1; D possibly corresponds to TRBD1 (5 bases). CDR3 size: 13 residues. CDR1 and CDR2 (germline): DFQATT, SNEGSKA (reference sequence). The CDR3 sequence: CNERGRVGTDAFF. In DNA form, the CDR3 reads TGCAATGAGAGGGGCAGGGTGGGCACTGACGCTTTCTTT.

This clonotype was recorded many times. The V call is TRBV10-3, the J call TRBJ2-3, with D perhaps matching TRBD1 (6 bases). Trimming removed 8 bases from V and 7 bases from J, with 22 bases in between. The V gene's germline CDR1 is ENHRY and CDR2 SYGVKD. The CDR3 sequence is 15 residues long. CDR3 DNA: TGTGCCATCTCCTACACAGGGTCGAATCTAAATACGCAGTATTTT. Residues: CAISYTGSNLNTQYF.

This clonotype was seen many times. V usage is TRBV6-5 and J usage is TRBJ1-2; D is perhaps TRBD1 (5 bases). The V end was cut by 6 bases, the J end by 3 bases, with 11 bases between. Germline CDR1 is MNHEY and CDR2 is SVGAGI. CDR3 size: 13 residues. The CDR3 DNA reads as TGTGCCAGCAGCCCCGGGGCAGACTATGGCTACACCTTC. This encodes CASSPGADYGYTF.

Turning to this clonotype: One junction end disagrees with the germline gene, perhaps due to a read error. The chain combines TRBV6-2 or TRBV6-3 with TRBJ1-1; D possibly corresponds to TRBD1 (5 bases). Per germline, CDR1 MNHEY and CDR2 SVGEGT. The CDR3 covers 14 residues. CDR3 DNA sequence: TGTGCCAGCAGTCATGGTCGGGGCGGCACTGAAACTTTCTTT. Protein sequence: CASSHGRGGTETFF.

This clonotype is labeled medium-sized. This sequence joins TRBV12-3 or TRBV12-4 and TRBJ2-7, with TRBD2 as a possible D gene (7 bases). V was pared by 3 bases and J by 1 base, with 13 bases between. There are 15 residues in the CDR3. CDR3 region: CASSFYGGQSYEQYF. CDR3 coding DNA: TGTGCCAGCAGTTTTTACGGGGGGCAATCCTACGAGCAGTACTTC.

This clonotype came up many times. The rearrangement links TRBV28 to TRBJ1-2, with TRBD1 matching over 9 bases. Trimming at V came to 5 bases and at J to 7 bases, leaving 11 bases not matched to a gene. Germline assignment: CDR1 MDHEN and CDR2 SYDVKM. The CDR3 runs 15 residues. The CDR3 DNA sequence: TGTGCCAGCAGTAGAGTGGGGACAGGGCGGGCTGGCTACACCTTC. Translation gives CASSRVGTGRAGYTF.

A remark on this clonotype: One junction end does not reproduce the germline sequence, and a read error may be involved. V usage is TRBV20-1 and J usage is TRBJ2-2; TRBD1 or TRBD2 may be the D gene (5 bases each). Germline V gene sequence: CDR1 DFQATT, CDR2 SNEGSKA (reference sequence). This CDR3 region has 13 residues. The DNA for the CDR3 is TGCAGTGCCCTCGACCGTTACACCAGGGAGTTGTTTTTT. Translating it yields CSALDRYTRELFF.

On this clonotype: The conserved closing phenylalanine or tryptophan is absent in this CDR3, likely reflecting a read error. This chain joins TRBV6-2 or TRBV6-3 and TRBJ2-1; tentatively, D is TRBD1 or TRBD2 (5 bases each). The CDR3 extends over 16 amino acids. V lost 5 bases and J lost 4, with 18 bases in between. Germline V gene lookup returns CDR1 MNHEY and CDR2 SVGEGT. CDR3 DNA sequence: TGTGCCAGCAGTCGCCGACAGTTACTAGATTACAATGAGCAGTTCTCC. It translates to CASSRRQLLDYNEQFS.

Worth noting for this clonotype: The junction shows a germline mismatch at one end, possibly a read error. This rearrangement joins TRBV4-3 to TRBJ2-3; TRBD2 aligns across 7 bases. There are 18 residues in the CDR3. Germline loops: CDR1 LGHNA, CDR2 YSLEER. Here the CDR3 reads CASSQEYSAGRPSDTQYF. The CDR3 DNA reads as TGCGCCAGCAGCCAAGAGTACTCAGCGGGAAGGCCTTCAGATACACAGTATTTT.

Of note for this clonotype: The CDR3 does not end in the conserved phenylalanine or tryptophan, so this is likely a read error. This chain joins TRBV4-3 and TRBJ2-6; 7 bases line up with TRBD1. V shed 0 bases, J shed 1 base, and the junction held 12 bases outside the gene matches. This CDR3 spans 20 amino acids. Germline V lookup: CDR1 LGHNA, CDR2 YSLEER. The CDR3 DNA reads TGCGCCAGCAGCCAAGATGGAGGCAGGGGGATAATATCTGGGGCCAACGTCCTGACTATC. This sequence encodes CASSQDGGRGIISGANVLTI.

This clonotype was counted many times. V gene TRBV12-3 or TRBV12-4 combines with J gene TRBJ1-4, with 9 bases that match TRBD1. The CDR3 spans 15 residues. Trimming removed 2 bases from V and 6 bases from J; junction bases left unmatched: 4. CDR3 loop: CASSLRTGGYEKLFF. The CDR3 DNA follows: TGTGCCAGCAGTTTACGTACAGGGGGCTATGAAAAACTGTTTTTT.

This clonotype appeared a single time. V gene TRBV12-3 or TRBV12-4 combines with J gene TRBJ2-3; the D call may be TRBD1 or TRBD2 (5 bases each). Trimming removed 10 bases at V and 0 bases at J, with 14 bases between. The CDR3 spans 14 residues. This CDR3 is CANSPGQSTDTQYF. CDR3 coding DNA: TGTGCCAACAGCCCGGGGCAAAGCACAGATACGCAGTATTTT.

The V call is TRBV30, the J call TRBJ1-2, with 8 nucleotides matching TRBD1. Losses at the gene ends were 3 bases for V and 12 bases for J; bases not matched to a gene: 12. Germline lookup yields CDR1 GTSNPN and CDR2 SVGIG (reference sequence). The CDR3 covers 13 residues. The CDR3 nucleotides are TGTGCCTGGAGACCTGGACAGGGAGGAGGCAACACCTTC. It yields the protein CAWRPGQGGGNTF.

This sequence joins TRBV6-5 and TRBJ1-3; 7 nucleotides align to TRBD1. The V gene's germline CDR1 is MNHEY and CDR2 SVGAGI. The CDR3 is 15 residues long. The ends lost 6 bases at V and 16 bases at J; junction bases unmatched: 21. The CDR3 bases are TGTGCCAGCAGCTGGGACGACAGGGACGGAAACACTATGTATTTT. It translates to CASSWDDRDGNTMYF.

This clonotype was seen ten or more times. The chain employs TRBV11-2 and TRBJ2-7; the match to TRBD1 covers 8 bases. This CDR3 comprises 13 residues. Looked up from germline, CDR1 is SGHAT and CDR2 is FQNNGV. The junction had 1 base not matched to a gene; V was cut back by 3 bases and J by 3 bases. Written as DNA, the CDR3 is TGTGCCAGCAGCTTCGGACAGGGCTACGAGCAGTACTTC. Its protein is CASSFGQGYEQYF. Supplemented by reference TRBV11-2 and TRBJ2-7, the full variable domain reads EAGVAQSPRYKIIEKRQSVAFWCNPISGHATLYWYQQILGQGPKLLIQFQNNGVVDDSQLPKDRFSAERLKGVDSTLKIQPAKLEDSAVYLCASSFGQGYEQYFGPGTRLTVT.

Worth noting for this clonotype: A junction end diverges from the germline sequence, so it may reflect a read error. This chain links TRBV4-3 with TRBJ2-2; perhaps TRBD2 as D (6 bases). CDR1 is LGHNA and CDR2 is YSLEER in the germline V gene. The CDR3 runs 17 residues. The CDR3 nucleotides are TGCGCCAGCAGCCCCTCCTCAAGCTGCGCGAACACCGGGGGGCTGTTTTTT. Protein sequence: CASSPSSSCANTGGLFF.

Concerning this clonotype: One base away lies a much larger clone, so this may be a sequencing read error. The chain uses TRBV28 and TRBJ2-6, with no clear D. Germline loops: CDR1 MDHEN, CDR2 SYDVKM. The CDR3 spans 15 residues. The V gene lost 2 bases and the J gene lost 3 bases, with 8 bases spanning the gap. CDR3 bases: TGTGCCAGCAGTTTAGGTAGCTTTGGGGCCAACGTCCTGACTTTC. Protein product: CASSLGSFGANVLTF.

This clonotype was detected only a few times. V and J are TRBV28 and TRBJ1-1; D is uncertain. Germline V gene sequence: CDR1 MDHEN, CDR2 SYDVKM. The CDR3 extends over 14 amino acids. V gave up 3 bases and J gave up 3 bases, with 11 bases separating them. The CDR3 protein is CASSFTAIYTEAFF. DNA for the CDR3: TGTGCCAGCAGTTTCACAGCGATCTACACTGAAGCTTTCTTT.